The 5 T cell receptor beta chains listed next were all sequenced from one sample in a study of shared clonotypes between healthy human individuals. The protocol was immunoSEQ multiplex PCR, while the TCRdb copy is restricted to in-frame clones and leaves out a portion. The table shows about 1,500,000 clones, with roughly 96% occurring only once. Specimen: naive CD4+ T cells sorted from blood. Documented subset: CD45RA+ positively selected. These receptors were obtained from a man aged 25-45 years in good health.

CDR3 loop: CASSPRVGVGWNTEAFF. CDR3 in DNA: TGTGCCAGCTCACCACGGGTCGGGGTGGGATGGAACACTGAAGCTTTCTTT. V gene TRBV18 combines with J gene TRBJ1-1; D is ambiguous. From germline, CDR1 is KGHSH and CDR2 LQKENI. CDR3 length equals 17 residues. The V end lost 1 base, the J end lost 1 base, and 16 bases lay between the germline ends.

The genes are TRBV10-3 and TRBJ1-2; 9 bases match TRBD1. The V and J ends lost 4 bases and 9 bases, in that order; junction bases with no gene match: 12. This CDR3 has 15 amino acids. Germline lookup yields CDR1 ENHRY and CDR2 SYGVKD. Here the CDR3 DNA reads TGTGCCATCAGTGGGTGGACAGGGGATAGTCGGCGCTACACCTTC. Translated: CAISGWTGDSRRYTF.

The chain employs TRBV27 and TRBJ2-7, with D maybe TRBD2 (6 bases). The germline gives CDR1 MNHEY, CDR2 SMNVEV (reference sequence). CDR3 size: 18 residues. Trimming shortened V by 5 bases and J by 2 bases, and 25 bases separated the two germline ends. The CDR3 here is CASSPGRSRDLLTYEQYF. In DNA form, the CDR3 reads TGTGCCAGCAGTCCCGGCCGAAGCCGGGACTTATTAACCTACGAGCAGTACTTC.

J is TRBJ2-7 and V is TRBV7-3; 9 bases line up with TRBD2. The CDR3 sequence is 14 residues long. V shed 2 bases and J 7 bases; nucleotides not matched to a gene: 6. Germline values: CDR1 SGHTA, CDR2 FQGTGA. The CDR3: CASSLAGGPKEQYF. Here the CDR3 DNA reads TGTGCCAGCAGCTTAGCGGGAGGGCCAAAAGAGCAGTACTTC.

The CDR3 region is CASSLPRGGLWFF. CDR3 nucleotide sequence: TGTGCCAGCAGCTTGCCCAGGGGGGGACTGTGGTTCTTC. The rearrangement uses TRBV5-4 and TRBJ2-1; D may correspond to TRBD1 or TRBD2 (7 bases each). The germline V gene encodes CDR1 SGHNT and CDR2 YYREEE (reference sequence). V was pared by 1 base and J by 15 bases, with 17 bases between. The CDR3 contains 13 residues.